This T cell receptor beta chain appears in the sequencing data of a study of blood T cell repertoires in COVID-19. Background on the study: Sites in the United States, Italy and Spain provided acute and convalescent COVID-19 samples. From T cells, B-cell-depleted T cells, or PBMCs came the material, which was cDNA or gDNA.

The authors' processing: How many nucleated cells were present was estimated from reference gene primer amplification. Sequencing was performed with immunoSEQ multiplex PCR; in TCRdb, only in-frame clones are kept and a portion is missing. Clone size and V and J calls were adopted from that table, with D and trimming inferred from the DNA. The repertoire holds about 110,000 clones, with about nine tenths as singletons. Per germline, CDR1 MNHGY and CDR2 SVAAGI. Trimming removed 2 bases at V and 3 bases at J, with 20 bases between. The CDR3 is 17 residues long. This TCR derives from a human donor in a cohort sampled during active COVID-19. What was sequenced was peripheral blood. V is TRBV6-9 and J is TRBJ2-7; D might be TRBD2 (6 bases). CDR3 region: CASSYRRWGLPHYEQYF. CDR3 DNA sequence: TGTGCCAGCAGTTATCGGAGGTGGGGACTCCCGCACTACGAGCAGTACTTC.